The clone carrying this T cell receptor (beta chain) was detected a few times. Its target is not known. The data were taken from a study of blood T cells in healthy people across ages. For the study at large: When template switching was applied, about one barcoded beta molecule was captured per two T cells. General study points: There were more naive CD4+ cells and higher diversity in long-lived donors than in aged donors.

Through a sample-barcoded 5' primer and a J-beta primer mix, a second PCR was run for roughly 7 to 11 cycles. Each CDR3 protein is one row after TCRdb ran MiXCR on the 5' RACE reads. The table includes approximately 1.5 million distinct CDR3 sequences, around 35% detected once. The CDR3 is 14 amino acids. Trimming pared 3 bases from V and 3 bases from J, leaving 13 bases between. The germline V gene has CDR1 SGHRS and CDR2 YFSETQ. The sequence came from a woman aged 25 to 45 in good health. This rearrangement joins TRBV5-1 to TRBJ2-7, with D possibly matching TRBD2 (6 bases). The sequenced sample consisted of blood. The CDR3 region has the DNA TGCGCCAGCAGCTCATCTAGCGTTTACTACGAGCAGTACTTC. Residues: CASSSSSVYYEQYF.